A selection of T cell receptor beta chains follows, all from one sample in a study of metastatic and nonmetastatic thyroid tumors. MiXCR re-clonotyped the PCR reads for TCRdb. The repertoire consists of approximately 90,000 clones, with roughly 12% occurring once and the leading ten covering 11%. The sample was blood. These receptors all stem from a female donor with papillary thyroid cancer or a benign thyroid nodule (not recorded which). Some clones in this sample may be carry-over from other donors' samples. Each CDR3 is given with its conserved first and last residue. A D gene is named only where the DNA matches it firmly. For some rows the clone size is stated as once, few or many, or as a class when expanded; others skip it.

J gene: TRBJ2-1; V gene: TRBV11-1; clone size: many; D gene: NA; CDR3 protein: CASSRSRTGKSSYNEQFF; CDR3 DNA: TGTGCCAGCAGCCGAAGCCGGACTGGGAAGAGCTCCTACAATGAGCAGTTCTTC
J gene: TRBJ2-3; V gene: TRBV5-4; clone size: many; D gene: TRBD2; CDR3 protein: CASSTETSVAQYF; CDR3 DNA: TGTGCCAGCAGCACCGAAACTAGCGTTGCGCAGTATTTT
J gene: TRBJ2-5; V gene: TRBV4-2; clone size: NA; D gene: NA; CDR3 protein: CAISQVGDRETQYF; CDR3 DNA: TGTGCCATCAGCCAAGTAGGAGACCGAGAGACCCAGTACTTC
J gene: TRBJ2-1; V gene: TRBV16; clone size: many; D gene: TRBD2; CDR3 protein: CASSQSGLAETKQFF; CDR3 DNA: TGTGCCAGCAGCCAATCGGGGCTAGCGGAAACCAAGCAGTTCTTC
J gene: TRBJ2-1; V gene: TRBV18; clone size: many; D gene: NA; CDR3 protein: CASSPRSGGTKNNEQFF; CDR3 DNA: TGTGCCAGCTCACCACGTTCTGGCGGGACCAAGAACAATGAGCAGTTCTTC
J gene: TRBJ2-2; V gene: TRBV11-1; clone size: many; D gene: NA; CDR3 protein: CASSLRSQLNTGELFF; CDR3 DNA: TGTGCCAGCAGCTTGAGGTCACAGCTCAACACCGGGGAGCTGTTTTTT
J gene: TRBJ2-2; V gene: TRBV19; clone size: many; D gene: NA; CDR3 protein: CASRPPGARTNGELFF; CDR3 DNA: TGTGCCAGTAGGCCCCCAGGCGCCCGGACAAACGGGGAGCTGTTTTTT
J gene: TRBJ2-7; V gene: TRBV6-1; clone size: few; D gene: NA; CDR3 protein: CASSEKLEGPIEQYF; CDR3 DNA: TGTGCCAGCAGTGAAAAGCTAGAGGGGCCTATCGAGCAGTACTTC
J gene: TRBJ2-1; V gene: TRBV7-3; clone size: many; D gene: NA; CDR3 protein: CASSLTHQGYNEQFF; CDR3 DNA: TGTGCCAGCAGCTTAACCCACCAGGGGTACAATGAGCAGTTCTTC
J gene: TRBJ2-1; V gene: TRBV11-1; clone size: many; D gene: NA; CDR3 protein: CASSARGLPHEQFF; CDR3 DNA: TGTGCCAGCAGCGCCCGCGGACTCCCCCATGAGCAGTTCTTC
J gene: TRBJ2-7; V gene: TRBV20-1; clone size: many; D gene: TRBD2; CDR3 protein: CSARDPPPAGVSYEQYF; CDR3 DNA: TGCAGTGCTAGAGATCCGCCGCCAGCGGGAGTCTCCTACGAGCAGTACTTC
J gene: TRBJ2-7; V gene: TRBV30; clone size: NA; D gene: NA; CDR3 protein: CAWSDSGRASYEQYF; CDR3 DNA: TGTGCCTGGAGTGACAGCGGGCGGGCATCCTACGAGCAGTACTTC
J gene: TRBJ2-7; V gene: TRBV20-1; clone size: many; D gene: NA; CDR3 protein: CSASEGSEVYEQYF; CDR3 DNA: TGCAGTGCTAGTGAAGGTAGCGAGGTCTACGAGCAGTACTTC
J gene: TRBJ2-5; V gene: TRBV6-1; clone size: many; D gene: NA; CDR3 protein: CASSSGLETQYF; CDR3 DNA: TGTGCCAGCAGTTCTGGACTAGAGACCCAGTACTTC
J gene: TRBJ2-7; V gene: TRBV28; clone size: many; D gene: TRBD1; CDR3 protein: CASSPAPGQIYEQYF; CDR3 DNA: TGTGCCAGCAGTCCCGCACCGGGACAGATCTACGAGCAGTACTTC
J gene: TRBJ2-3; V gene: TRBV11-2; clone size: NA; D gene: TRBD2; CDR3 protein: CASSRLAGGSNTQYF; CDR3 DNA: TGTGCCAGCAGCAGACTAGCGGGAGGGAGTAATACGCAGTATTTT
J gene: TRBJ2-1; V gene: TRBV7-3; clone size: many; D gene: TRBD2; CDR3 protein: CASSVRAGDDNEQFF; CDR3 DNA: TGTGCCAGCAGCGTAAGGGCGGGGGACGACAATGAGCAGTTCTTC
J gene: TRBJ1-2; V gene: TRBV20-1; clone size: many; D gene: NA; CDR3 protein: CSARAQQAGFHGYTF; CDR3 DNA: TGCAGTGCTAGAGCTCAACAGGCCGGTTTTCATGGCTACACCTTC
J gene: TRBJ2-3; V gene: TRBV24-1; clone size: many; D gene: TRBD1; CDR3 protein: CATSDPDPRGKDTQYF; CDR3 DNA: TGTGCCACCAGTGATCCCGATCCCAGGGGGAAAGATACGCAGTATTTT
J gene: TRBJ2-7; V gene: TRBV6-5; clone size: many; D gene: TRBD2; CDR3 protein: CASSYSGTSGGYYEQYF; CDR3 DNA: TGTGCCAGCAGTTACTCGGGGACTAGCGGGGGATACTACGAGCAGTACTTC
J gene: TRBJ1-1; V gene: TRBV2; clone size: many; D gene: NA; CDR3 protein: CASSHPGRPNTEAFF; CDR3 DNA: TGTGCCAGCAGTCACCCGGGACGGCCGAACACTGAAGCTTTCTTT
J gene: TRBJ2-3; V gene: TRBV18; clone size: many; D gene: TRBD1; CDR3 protein: CASSPPTGRADTQYF; CDR3 DNA: TGTGCCAGCTCACCACCGACAGGGCGGGCAGATACGCAGTATTTT
J gene: TRBJ2-7; V gene: TRBV6-2/TRBV6-3; clone size: many; D gene: TRBD2; CDR3 protein: CASRSSGTAYEQYF; CDR3 DNA: TGTGCCAGCAGGAGTAGCGGGACCGCCTACGAGCAGTACTTC
J gene: TRBJ2-2; V gene: TRBV5-6; clone size: many; D gene: NA; CDR3 protein: CASSPGTNTGELFF; CDR3 DNA: TGTGCCAGCAGCCCCGGGACCAACACCGGGGAGCTGTTTTTT
J gene: TRBJ2-5; V gene: TRBV29-1; clone size: many; D gene: NA; CDR3 protein: CSTGPRRETQYF; CDR3 DNA: TGCAGCACGGGGCCGCGGAGGGAGACCCAGTACTTC
J gene: TRBJ1-6; V gene: TRBV7-2; clone size: many; D gene: NA; CDR3 protein: CASSSRDLLYNSPLHF; CDR3 DNA: TGTGCCAGCAGCTCCCGGGACCTTCTTTATAATTCACCCCTCCACTTT
J gene: TRBJ1-5; V gene: TRBV28; clone size: many; D gene: NA; CDR3 protein: CASSLEGGRPQHF; CDR3 DNA: TGTGCCAGCAGTTTGGAGGGGGGGAGGCCCCAGCATTTT
J gene: TRBJ1-2; V gene: TRBV6-1; clone size: many; D gene: NA; CDR3 protein: CASRPTGTEYGYTF; CDR3 DNA: TGTGCCAGCAGGCCAACCGGGACGGAGTATGGCTACACCTTC
J gene: TRBJ2-5; V gene: TRBV11-2; clone size: many; D gene: TRBD2; CDR3 protein: CASSRTSGRLETQYF; CDR3 DNA: TGTGCCAGCAGCCGGACTAGCGGGAGATTAGAGACCCAGTACTTC
J gene: TRBJ1-1; V gene: TRBV28; clone size: many; D gene: NA; CDR3 protein: CATRGTPEAFF; CDR3 DNA: TGTGCCACCAGAGGGACACCCGAAGCTTTCTTT
J gene: TRBJ2-7; V gene: TRBV7-2; clone size: many; D gene: NA; CDR3 protein: CASSLPRRSYEQYF; CDR3 DNA: TGTGCCAGCAGCTTACCCCGCAGGTCTTACGAGCAGTACTTC
J gene: TRBJ2-2; V gene: TRBV27; clone size: few; D gene: NA; CDR3 protein: CASSEGTCNTWELFF; CDR3 DNA: TGTGCCAGCAGTGAAGGTACATGTAACACCTGGGAGCTGTTTTTT
J gene: TRBJ1-3; V gene: TRBV30; clone size: many; D gene: NA; CDR3 protein: CAWSDGGTGNTIYF; CDR3 DNA: TGTGCCTGGAGTGACGGAGGTACTGGAAACACCATATATTTT
J gene: TRBJ2-1; V gene: TRBV19; clone size: many; D gene: TRBD2; CDR3 protein: CASSIGTSGVSYNEQFF; CDR3 DNA: TGTGCCAGTAGTATCGGGACTAGCGGGGTGTCCTACAATGAGCAGTTCTTC
J gene: TRBJ1-2; V gene: TRBV19; clone size: few; D gene: TRBD1; CDR3 protein: CASSRRDSEGYGYTF; CDR3 DNA: TGTGCCAGTAGTCGCCGGGACAGTGAAGGCTATGGCTACACCTTC
J gene: TRBJ2-2; V gene: TRBV30; clone size: once; D gene: NA; CDR3 protein: CASKSGTTGELFF; CDR3 DNA: TGTGCCAGCAAAAGCGGTACCACCGGGGAGCTGTTTTTT
J gene: TRBJ1-1; V gene: TRBV6-1; clone size: few; D gene: NA; CDR3 protein: CASSETGPVEAFF; CDR3 DNA: TGTGCCAGCAGTGAAACGGGACCGGTTGAAGCTTTCTTT
J gene: TRBJ2-7; V gene: TRBV6-2/TRBV6-3; clone size: many; D gene: NA; CDR3 protein: CASVSAETTGEQYF; CDR3 DNA: TGTGCCAGCGTGTCGGCGGAGACGACTGGGGAGCAGTACTTC
J gene: TRBJ2-7; V gene: TRBV5-6; clone size: many; D gene: NA; CDR3 protein: CASSLDPGQGYEQYF; CDR3 DNA: TGTGCCAGCAGCTTGGACCCGGGACAAGGCTACGAGCAGTACTTC
J gene: TRBJ1-2; V gene: TRBV4-2; clone size: many; D gene: NA; CDR3 protein: CASSQGGLSGGPSGYTF; CDR3 DNA: TGTGCCAGCAGCCAAGGAGGTTTGTCGGGGGGGCCCAGTGGCTACACCTTC
J gene: TRBJ1-1; V gene: TRBV27; clone size: many; D gene: TRBD1; CDR3 protein: CATSSGTGTNTEAFF; CDR3 DNA: TGTGCCACCTCGTCCGGGACAGGGACGAACACTGAAGCTTTCTTT
J gene: TRBJ2-2; V gene: TRBV10-3; clone size: many; D gene: TRBD1; CDR3 protein: CATMDRENTGELFF; CDR3 DNA: TGTGCCACCATGGACAGGGAGAACACCGGGGAGCTGTTTTTT
J gene: TRBJ2-7; V gene: TRBV11-2; clone size: NA; D gene: NA; CDR3 protein: CASSLLRHDYEQYF; CDR3 DNA: TGTGCCAGCAGCTTACTTCGGCACGACTACGAGCAGTACTTC
J gene: TRBJ2-7; V gene: TRBV6-5; clone size: few; D gene: NA; CDR3 protein: CASSYGQFSYEQYF; CDR3 DNA: TGTGCCAGCAGTTACGGACAGTTCTCCTACGAGCAGTACTTC
J gene: TRBJ1-2; V gene: TRBV3-1; clone size: many; D gene: NA; CDR3 protein: CASSQEGAWEGSYGYTF; CDR3 DNA: TGTGCCAGCAGCCAAGAAGGAGCCTGGGAAGGGAGCTATGGCTACACCTTC
J gene: TRBJ1-1; V gene: TRBV5-1; clone size: many; D gene: NA; CDR3 protein: CASSLLGRDTEAFF; CDR3 DNA: TGCGCCAGCAGCTTGTTAGGCAGGGACACTGAAGCTTTCTTT
J gene: TRBJ2-7; V gene: TRBV11-1; clone size: NA; D gene: NA; CDR3 protein: CASSYELRWYEQYF; CDR3 DNA: TGTGCCAGCAGCTATGAGCTGCGGTGGTACGAGCAGTACTTC
J gene: TRBJ2-2; V gene: TRBV19; clone size: many; D gene: NA; CDR3 protein: CASWSETRELFF; CDR3 DNA: TGTGCCAGTTGGTCAGAGACCCGGGAGCTGTTTTTT
J gene: TRBJ1-1; V gene: TRBV19; clone size: many; D gene: TRBD1; CDR3 protein: CASSVTGKSTEAFF; CDR3 DNA: TGTGCCAGTAGTGTGACAGGGAAAAGCACTGAAGCTTTCTTT
J gene: TRBJ2-1; V gene: TRBV29-1; clone size: many; D gene: TRBD1; CDR3 protein: CSSEGTGGSYNEQFF; CDR3 DNA: TGCAGCTCTGAAGGGACAGGTGGCTCCTACAATGAGCAGTTCTTC
J gene: TRBJ2-2; V gene: TRBV6-2/TRBV6-3; clone size: many; D gene: TRBD1; CDR3 protein: CASSYEVFGTVTNTGELFF; CDR3 DNA: TGTGCCAGCAGTTACGAGGTTTTTGGGACAGTCACGAACACCGGGGAGCTGTTTTTT
J gene: TRBJ2-3; V gene: TRBV20-1; clone size: many; D gene: TRBD2; CDR3 protein: CSATGLAGGPTDTQYF; CDR3 DNA: TGCAGTGCTACGGGACTAGCGGGAGGGCCCACAGATACGCAGTATTTT
J gene: TRBJ2-7; V gene: TRBV3-1; clone size: many; D gene: NA; CDR3 protein: CASSQGRSEQYF; CDR3 DNA: TGTGCCAGCAGCCAAGGGCGGTCCGAGCAGTACTTC
J gene: TRBJ1-5; V gene: TRBV5-5; clone size: many; D gene: NA; CDR3 protein: CASSLEGRNQPQHF; CDR3 DNA: TGTGCCAGCAGCTTGGAAGGGAGGAACCAGCCCCAGCATTTT